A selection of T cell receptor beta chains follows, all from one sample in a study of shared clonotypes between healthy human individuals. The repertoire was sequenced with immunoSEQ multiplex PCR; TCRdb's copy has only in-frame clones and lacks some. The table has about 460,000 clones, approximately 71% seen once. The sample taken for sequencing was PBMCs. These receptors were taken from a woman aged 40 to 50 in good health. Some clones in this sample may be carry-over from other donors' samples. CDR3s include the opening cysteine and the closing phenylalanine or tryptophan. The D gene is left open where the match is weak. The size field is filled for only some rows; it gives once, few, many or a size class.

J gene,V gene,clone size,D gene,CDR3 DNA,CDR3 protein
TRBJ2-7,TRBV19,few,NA,TGTGCCAGTAGTATAGAGAGTCCACCGGGGCCCTGGGAGCAGTACTTC,CASSIESPPGPWEQYF
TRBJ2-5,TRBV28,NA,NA,TGTGCCAGCACCTCCCCGGGCCGGGAAGAGACCCAGTACTTC,CASTSPGREETQYF
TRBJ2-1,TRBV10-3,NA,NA,TGTGCCATCCGCGCCCGAACACAGGGAGGGGCCTACAATGAGCAGTTCTTC,CAIRARTQGGAYNEQFF
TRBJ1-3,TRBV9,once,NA,TGTGCCAGCAGCGTCTTGGGAGGGAGGTCTGGAAACACCATATATTTT,CASSVLGGRSGNTIYF
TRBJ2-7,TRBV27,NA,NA,TGTGCCAGCAGTTTCGGGCAGGTTACCTACGAGCAGTACTTC,CASSFGQVTYEQYF
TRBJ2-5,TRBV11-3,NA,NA,TGTGCCAGCAGCCCCCGCCGTGGCGTGCAGACCCAGTACTTC,CASSPRRGVQTQYF
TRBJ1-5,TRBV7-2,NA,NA,TGTGCCAGCAGCCTGGACCCTAGCAATCAGCCCCAGCATTTT,CASSLDPSNQPQHF
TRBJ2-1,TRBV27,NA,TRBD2,TGTGCCAGCAAGCGGGGGGACTCCTCCTACAATGAGCAGTTCTTC,CASKRGDSSYNEQFF
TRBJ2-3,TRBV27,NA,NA,TGTGCCAGCAGTTTATTCGGCTCTAGCACAGATACGCAGTATTTT,CASSLFGSSTDTQYF
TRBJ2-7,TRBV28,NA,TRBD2,TGTGCCAGCAGTATGACTAGCGGGAGTACCCACGAGCAGTACTTC,CASSMTSGSTHEQYF
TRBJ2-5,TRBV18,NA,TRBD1,TGTGCCAGCTCCCGGAGGACAGGGGGCCCAGAGACCCAGTACTTC,CASSRRTGGPETQYF
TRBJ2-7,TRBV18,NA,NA,TGTGCCAGCTCACCACAGGGTAGATTCGGGATCTACGAGCAGTACTTC,CASSPQGRFGIYEQYF
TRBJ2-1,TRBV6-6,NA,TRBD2,TGTGCCAGCAGTAGCGGGAGAGGGTTCGCCAATGAGCAGTTCTTC,CASSSGRGFANEQFF
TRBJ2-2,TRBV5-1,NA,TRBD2,TGCGCCAGCAGCGGGCTAGCGGGAGAGGGCACCGGGGAGCTGTTTTTT,CASSGLAGEGTGELFF
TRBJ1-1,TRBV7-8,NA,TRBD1,TGTGCCAGCGTCCCCCTAACGGACAGGGGGCAGGGGGCTTTCTTT,CASVPLTDRGQGAFF
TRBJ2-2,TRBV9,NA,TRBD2,TGTGCCAGCAGCACTAGCGGGAGCCACACCGGGGAGCTGTTTTTT,CASSTSGSHTGELFF
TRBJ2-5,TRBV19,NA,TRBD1,TGTGCCAGTAGTAGACGGGACAGGGAAGAGACCCAGTACTTC,CASSRRDREETQYF
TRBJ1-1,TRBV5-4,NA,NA,TGTGCCAGCAGCCCCCAAGGGGGGAGCACTGAAGCTTTCTTT,CASSPQGGSTEAFF
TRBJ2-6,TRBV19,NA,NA,TGTGCCAGTAGTATAGTCAGTACCGGGGCCAACGTCCTGACTTTC,CASSIVSTGANVLTF
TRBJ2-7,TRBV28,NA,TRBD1,TGTGCCAGCAGGACCGGGACAGGGATATACGAGCAGTACTTC,CASRTGTGIYEQYF
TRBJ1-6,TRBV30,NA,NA,TGTGCCTGGGGGGGAAACAGGGATTCACCCCTCCACTTT,CAWGGNRDSPLHF
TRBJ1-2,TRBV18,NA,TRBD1,TGTGCCAGCTCACCAATAACAGGGGATGGCTACACCTTC,CASSPITGDGYTF
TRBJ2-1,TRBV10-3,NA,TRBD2,TGTGCCATCAGTGAGAGCGGGGGACCTCAGGAGCAGTTCTTC,CAISESGGPQEQFF
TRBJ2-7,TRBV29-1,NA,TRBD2,TGCAGCGGGGGGACTAGCGGTTACGAGCAGTACTTC,CSGGTSGYEQYF
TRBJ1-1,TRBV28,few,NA,TGTGCCAGCAGTTTGACGAGGAACACTGAAGCTTTCTTT,CASSLTRNTEAFF
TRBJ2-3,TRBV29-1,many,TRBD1,TGCAGCGTCGAGATGACAGGGGGCGCATCAGATACGCAGTATTTT,CSVEMTGGASDTQYF
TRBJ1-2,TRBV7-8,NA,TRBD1,TGTGCCAGCAGCTTACGACAGGGTATTGGCTACACCTTC,CASSLRQGIGYTF
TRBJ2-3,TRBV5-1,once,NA,TGCGCCAGCACCAGGGGTGGCACAGATACGCAGTATTTT,CASTRGGTDTQYF
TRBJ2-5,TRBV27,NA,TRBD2,TGTGCCAGCAGTGGCCACGGTAGCGGGGGGGTGGAGACCCAGTACTTC,CASSGHGSGGVETQYF
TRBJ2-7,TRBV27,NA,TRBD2,TGTGCCAGCAGTCTAGGGCTAGCGGGAGCTCAGGACGAGCAGTACTTC,CASSLGLAGAQDEQYF
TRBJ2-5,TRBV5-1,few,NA,TGCGCCAGCAGCTTGTTGCCCCAAGAGACCCAGTACTTC,CASSLLPQETQYF
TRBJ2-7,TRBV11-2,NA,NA,TGTGCCAGCAGCTTACCCTCCTACGAGCAGTACTTC,CASSLPSYEQYF